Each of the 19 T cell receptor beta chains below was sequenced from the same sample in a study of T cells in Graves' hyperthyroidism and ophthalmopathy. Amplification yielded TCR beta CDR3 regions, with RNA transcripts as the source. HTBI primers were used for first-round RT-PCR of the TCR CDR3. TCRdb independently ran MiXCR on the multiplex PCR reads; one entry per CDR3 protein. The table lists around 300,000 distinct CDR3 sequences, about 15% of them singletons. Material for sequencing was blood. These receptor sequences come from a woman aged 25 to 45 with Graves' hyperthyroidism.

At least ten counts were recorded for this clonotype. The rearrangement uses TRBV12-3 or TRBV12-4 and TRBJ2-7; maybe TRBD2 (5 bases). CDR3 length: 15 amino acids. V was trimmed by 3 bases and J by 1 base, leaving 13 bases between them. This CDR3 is CASSFGGHGSYEQYF. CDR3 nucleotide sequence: TGTGCCAGCAGTTTCGGCGGGCACGGATCCTACGAGCAGTACTTC.

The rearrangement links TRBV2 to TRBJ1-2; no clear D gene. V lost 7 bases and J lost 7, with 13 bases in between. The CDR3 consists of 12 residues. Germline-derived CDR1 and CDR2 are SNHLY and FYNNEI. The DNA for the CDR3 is TGTGCCAGCATCGGTAACGTGGGTGGCTACACCTTC. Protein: CASIGNVGGYTF.

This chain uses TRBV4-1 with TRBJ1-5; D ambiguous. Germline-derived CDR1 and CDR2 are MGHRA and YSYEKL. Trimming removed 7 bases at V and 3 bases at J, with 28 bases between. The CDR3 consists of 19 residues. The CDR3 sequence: CASTSRALLRSRINQPQHF. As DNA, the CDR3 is TGCGCCAGCACCTCAAGGGCCCTACTGCGTTCGAGAATCAATCAGCCCCAGCATTTT.

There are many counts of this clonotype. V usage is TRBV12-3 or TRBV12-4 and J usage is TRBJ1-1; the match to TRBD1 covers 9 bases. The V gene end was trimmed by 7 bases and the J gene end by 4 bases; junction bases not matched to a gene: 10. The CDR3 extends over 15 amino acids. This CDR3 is CASILGGQGATEAFF. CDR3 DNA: TGTGCCAGCATCCTGGGGGGACAGGGCGCCACTGAAGCTTTCTTT.

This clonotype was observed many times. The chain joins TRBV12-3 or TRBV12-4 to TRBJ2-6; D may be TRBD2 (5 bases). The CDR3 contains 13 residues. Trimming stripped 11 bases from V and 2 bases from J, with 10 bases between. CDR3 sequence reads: CAASGTGANVLTF. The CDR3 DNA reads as TGTGCCGCCTCCGGGACTGGGGCCAACGTCCTGACTTTC.

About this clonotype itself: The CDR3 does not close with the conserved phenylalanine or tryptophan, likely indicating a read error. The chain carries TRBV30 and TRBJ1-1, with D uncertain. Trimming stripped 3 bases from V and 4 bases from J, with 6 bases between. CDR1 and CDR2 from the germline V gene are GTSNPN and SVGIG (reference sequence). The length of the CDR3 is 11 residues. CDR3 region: CAWRDGTEAFL. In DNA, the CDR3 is TGTGCCTGGAGGGACGGCACTGAAGCTTTCCTT.

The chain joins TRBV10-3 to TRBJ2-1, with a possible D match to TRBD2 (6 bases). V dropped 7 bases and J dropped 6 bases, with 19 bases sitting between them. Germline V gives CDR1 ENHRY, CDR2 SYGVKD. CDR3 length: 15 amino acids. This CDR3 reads CAIMGRDSGSNEQFF. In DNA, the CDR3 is TGTGCCATCATGGGTCGGGATAGCGGAAGCAATGAGCAGTTCTTC.

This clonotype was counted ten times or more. The chain's CDR3 is CASSESGSRNEQFF. The CDR3 coding sequence is TGTGCCAGCAGTGAATCGGGCAGTCGCAATGAGCAGTTCTTC. The chain joins TRBV25-1 to TRBJ2-1; D is unresolved. Germline-derived CDR1 and CDR2 are MGHDK and SYGVNS. V dropped 1 base and J dropped 6 bases, with 10 bases sitting between them. The CDR3 extends over 14 amino acids.

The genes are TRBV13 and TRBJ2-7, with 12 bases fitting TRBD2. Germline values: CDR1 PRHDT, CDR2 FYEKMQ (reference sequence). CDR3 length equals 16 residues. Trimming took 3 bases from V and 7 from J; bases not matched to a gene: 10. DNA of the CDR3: TGTGCCAGCAGCTTGAGACTAGCGGGAGATCTGGGGGAGCAGTACTTC. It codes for CASSLRLAGDLGEQYF.

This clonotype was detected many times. The CDR3 DNA reads TGTGCCAGCAGCCAGCCGGGACATATAAACACCGGGGAGCTGTTTTTT. Translated, it gives CASSQPGHINTGELFF. The chain couples TRBV14 to TRBJ2-2; weak D call: TRBD1 (6 bases). The CDR3 consists of 16 residues. Germline-derived CDR1 and CDR2 are SGHDN and FVKESK. The V gene lost 3 bases and the J gene lost 2 bases, with 13 bases spanning the gap.

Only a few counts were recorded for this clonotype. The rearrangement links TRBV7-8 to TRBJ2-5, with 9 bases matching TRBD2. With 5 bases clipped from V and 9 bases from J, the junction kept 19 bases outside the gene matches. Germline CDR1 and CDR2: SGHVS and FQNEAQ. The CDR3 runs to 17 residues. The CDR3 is CASSQHGIAGARGAQYF. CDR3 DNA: TGTGCCAGCAGCCAGCACGGTATAGCGGGGGCTCGAGGGGCCCAGTACTTC.

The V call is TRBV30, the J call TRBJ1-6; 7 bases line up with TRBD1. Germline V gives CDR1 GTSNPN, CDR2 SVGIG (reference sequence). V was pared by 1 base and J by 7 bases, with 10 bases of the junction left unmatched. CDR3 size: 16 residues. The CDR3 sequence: CAWSAPGGLYNSPLHF. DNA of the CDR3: TGTGCCTGGAGTGCACCAGGGGGGCTCTACAATTCACCCCTCCACTTT.

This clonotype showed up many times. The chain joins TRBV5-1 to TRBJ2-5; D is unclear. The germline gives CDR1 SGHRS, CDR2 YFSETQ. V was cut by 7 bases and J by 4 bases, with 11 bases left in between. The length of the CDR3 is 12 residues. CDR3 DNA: TGCGCCAGCGCCGGCGGCGGAGAGACCCAGTACTTC. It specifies CASAGGGETQYF.

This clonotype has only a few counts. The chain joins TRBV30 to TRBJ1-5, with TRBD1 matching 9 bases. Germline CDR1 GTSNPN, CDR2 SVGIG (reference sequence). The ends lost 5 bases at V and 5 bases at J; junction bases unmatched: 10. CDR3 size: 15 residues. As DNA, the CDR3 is TGTGCCTGGTCGGCCGGGGACAGGGCTTATCAGCCCCAGCATTTT. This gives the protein CAWSAGDRAYQPQHF. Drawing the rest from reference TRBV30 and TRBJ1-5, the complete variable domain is SQTIHQWPATLVQPVGSPLSLECTVEGTSNPNLYWYRQAAGRGLQLLFYSVGIGQISSEVPQNLSASRPQDRQFILSSKKLLLSDSGFYLCAWSAGDRAYQPQHFGDGTRLSIL.

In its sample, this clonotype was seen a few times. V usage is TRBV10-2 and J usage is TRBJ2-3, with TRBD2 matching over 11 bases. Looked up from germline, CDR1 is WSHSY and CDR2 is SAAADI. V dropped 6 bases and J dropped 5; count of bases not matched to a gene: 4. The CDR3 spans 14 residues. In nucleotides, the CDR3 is TGCGCCAGCAGCATTAGCGGGAGGGGAGATACGCAGTATTTT. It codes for CASSISGRGDTQYF.

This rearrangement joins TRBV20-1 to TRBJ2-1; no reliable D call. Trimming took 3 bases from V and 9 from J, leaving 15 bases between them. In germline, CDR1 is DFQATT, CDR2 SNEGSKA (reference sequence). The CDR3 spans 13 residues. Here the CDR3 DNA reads TGCAGTGCTAGTTTGAGTAGCCGCGGTGAGCAGTTCTTC. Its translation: CSASLSSRGEQFF.

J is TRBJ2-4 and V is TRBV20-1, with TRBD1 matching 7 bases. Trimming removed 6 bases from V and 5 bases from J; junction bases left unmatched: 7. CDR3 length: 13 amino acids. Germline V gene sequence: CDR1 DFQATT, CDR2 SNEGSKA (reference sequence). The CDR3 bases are TGCAGTGCATCCACTCAGGGGGAAAACATTCAGTACTTC. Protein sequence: CSASTQGENIQYF.

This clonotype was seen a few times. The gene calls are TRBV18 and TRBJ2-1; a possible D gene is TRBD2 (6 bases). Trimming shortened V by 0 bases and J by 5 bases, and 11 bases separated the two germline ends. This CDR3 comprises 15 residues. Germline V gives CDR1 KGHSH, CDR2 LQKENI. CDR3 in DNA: TGTGCCAGCTCACCACCGGGGAGGTGGCACAATGAGCAGTTCTTC. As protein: CASSPPGRWHNEQFF.

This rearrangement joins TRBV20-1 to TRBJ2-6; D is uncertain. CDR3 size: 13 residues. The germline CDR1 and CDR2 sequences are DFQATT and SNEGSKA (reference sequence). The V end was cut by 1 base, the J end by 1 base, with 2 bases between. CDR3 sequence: CSARGSGANVLTF. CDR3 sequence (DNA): TGCAGTGCTAGAGGGTCTGGGGCCAACGTCCTGACTTTC.